This is a list of T cell receptor beta chains from one sample in a study of shared clonotypes between healthy human individuals. TCRdb keeps only in-frame clones here, not all; method: immunoSEQ multiplex PCR. The top ten hold roughly 0.42% of the sample, which has around 1.6 million clones, nearly 99% seen once. Sequenced material: naive CD4+ T cells sorted from blood. These receptors all come from a man aged 25-40 years in good health. Both conserved end residues are part of each CDR3. A D gene is named only where the DNA matches it firmly. Expanded clones get a size class; other rows say once, few or many, or leave the size out.

d_call j_call clone_size v_call cdr3_nt cdr3_aa
NA TRBJ2-7 NA TRBV5-7 TGTGCCAGCAGCTTGGCCGGAGGGGGCCGACACGAGCAGTACTTC CASSLAGGGRHEQYF
NA TRBJ1-3 NA TRBV5-1 TGCGCCAGCAGCTTGGCAGGACCTATTCGGGGAAACACCATATATTTT CASSLAGPIRGNTIYF
NA TRBJ2-7 NA TRBV10-1 TGCGCCAGCAGTGACCTAACCGGCCGGGGATCCGAGCAGTACTTC CASSDLTGRGSEQYF
TRBD1 TRBJ1-2 once TRBV19 TGTGCCAGTAAGGTCCCAGGGGGGTATGGCTACACCTTC CASKVPGGYGYTF
TRBD2 TRBJ2-2 NA TRBV4-3 TGCGCCAGCAGCCACCCGGGACTAGCGGAGAACACCGGGGAGCTGTTTTTT CASSHPGLAENTGELFF
NA TRBJ2-7 NA TRBV28 TGTGCCAGCAGTTTACCTACAGGGGATGCGGGAACTAGGGAGCAGTACTTC CASSLPTGDAGTREQYF
NA TRBJ2-7 NA TRBV9 TGTGCCAGCAGCGTGGTTGGGTACCTCCCCTACGAGCAGTACTTC CASSVVGYLPYEQYF
NA TRBJ1-5 NA TRBV7-2 TGTGCCAGCAGCCCCCTCTCGACCCTGCCCCAGCATTTT CASSPLSTLPQHF
TRBD2 TRBJ2-1 NA TRBV9 TGTGGAGGGGGTAGCGGGAGGGCCACGATCGAGTGGGAGCAGTTCTTC CGGGSGRATIEWEQFF
NA TRBJ2-1 NA TRBV7-2 TGTGCCAGCAGCTTGGGATACTGGGGGTTCTTC CASSLGYWGFF
NA TRBJ1-1 NA TRBV15 TGTGCCACCAGGGTTGGCGAAATGAACACTGAAGCTTTCTTT CATRVGEMNTEAFF
TRBD2 TRBJ2-2 NA TRBV27 TGTGCCAGCAGTTTCTGGGGGGGGGCCGGGGAGCTGTTTTTT CASSFWGGAGELFF
TRBD1 TRBJ2-1 many TRBV7-9 TGTGCCAGCAGCCGAGGACAGGGAGACGTCAATGAGCAGTTCTTC CASSRGQGDVNEQFF
TRBD1 TRBJ1-6 NA TRBV6-4 TGTGCCAGCAGTATGACAGGGTCGCCCTATAATTCACCCCTCCACTTT CASSMTGSPYNSPLHF
NA TRBJ2-1 once TRBV14 TGTGCCAGCAGCCAAGGGGAGCCGCAGTTCTTC CASSQGEPQFF
NA TRBJ1-2 NA TRBV2 TGTGCCAGCACCCAAAGGGTTGGGTATGGCTACACCTTC CASTQRVGYGYTF
NA TRBJ2-6 NA TRBV5-1 TGCGCCAGCAGCTTAACAGACTCTGGGGCCAACGTCCTGACTTTC CASSLTDSGANVLTF
TRBD1 TRBJ2-3 NA TRBV7-8 TGTGCCAGCAGCCCACCGGGACAGGGGTTCAGAGATACGCAGTATTTT CASSPPGQGFRDTQYF
TRBD1 TRBJ1-4 NA TRBV5-1 TGCGCCAGCAGCTTAGGGACAGATGAAAAACTGTTTTTT CASSLGTDEKLFF
TRBD2 TRBJ2-1 NA TRBV4-1 TGCGCCAGCAGCCAAGTGGGACTAGCGGGAGATAAGCAGTTCTTC CASSQVGLAGDKQFF